Listed here are 29 T cell receptor beta chains from one sample, sequenced in a study of blood T cells in healthy people across ages. The second PCR ran roughly 7 to 11 cycles with a sample-barcoded 5' primer and J-beta primers. TCRdb re-called the 5' RACE reads with MiXCR, one entry per CDR3 protein. The sample yields under 2 million distinct CDR3 sequences, roughly a third seen once. The sample taken for sequencing was blood. The receptor source for this set is a woman aged 25 to 45 in good health.

The chain links TRBV20-1 to TRBJ1-2; D gene ambiguous. V lost 1 base and J 3 bases, leaving 6 bases between the germline ends. The CDR3 has 12 amino acids. The germline V gene encodes CDR1 DFQATT and CDR2 SNEGSKA (reference sequence). The CDR3 DNA follows: TGCAGTGCTAGAGGCACGGACTATGGCTACACCTTC. It specifies CSARGTDYGYTF.

The chain is built from TRBV6-1 and TRBJ2-3; D unresolved. Trimming pared 2 bases from V and 4 bases from J, leaving 10 bases between. CDR3 length: 14 residues. Germline V gene sequence: CDR1 MNHNS, CDR2 SASEGT. CDR3 coding DNA: TGTGCCAGCAGTGAAAGTAAGGCTTCAGATACGCAGTATTTT. The encoded protein is CASSESKASDTQYF.

This chain links TRBV6-1 with TRBJ1-1; the match to TRBD1 covers 8 bases. The CDR3 sequence is 17 residues long. J lost 6 bases, V lost 0 bases, and 12 bases had no gene match. In germline, CDR1 is MNHNS, CDR2 SASEGT. The CDR3 DNA reads as TGTGCCAGCAGTGAAGCGCAGATTGGGGACAGGTCTCCTGAAGCTTTCTTT. Translating gives CASSEAQIGDRSPEAFF.

V and J are TRBV7-8 and TRBJ2-1; D is unclear. The CDR3 contains 12 residues. Germline V gene sequence: CDR1 SGHVS, CDR2 FQNEAQ. V was trimmed by 6 bases and J by 8 bases, leaving 11 bases between them. The CDR3 region has the DNA TGTGCCAGCAGATACGGGCCCGATGAGCAGTTCTTC. Protein sequence: CASRYGPDEQFF.

This clonotype was observed a handful of times. The gene calls are TRBV6-5 and TRBJ2-7; no clear D. Germline CDR1 is MNHEY and CDR2 is SVGAGI. CDR3 length: 10 amino acids. V lost 6 bases, J lost 7 bases, and 7 bases lay in between. CDR3 residues: CASRGVEQYF. The DNA for the CDR3 is TGTGCCAGCAGGGGCGTTGAGCAGTACTTC.

The chain is built from TRBV30 and TRBJ1-2; 7 bases agree with TRBD1. Looked up from germline, CDR1 is GTSNPN and CDR2 is SVGIG (reference sequence). This CDR3 comprises 12 residues. Losses at the gene ends were 8 bases for V and 8 bases for J; bases not matched to a gene: 11. CDR3 bases: TGTGCCGGGCGACAGGGTTTTCACGGCTACACCTTC. It encodes CAGRQGFHGYTF.

The rearrangement joins TRBV20-1 to TRBJ1-2; D remains unclear. Germline V gene lookup returns CDR1 DFQATT and CDR2 SNEGSKA (reference sequence). Trimming shortened V by 5 bases and J by 1 base, and 23 bases separated the two germline ends. The CDR3 consists of 17 residues. CDR3 sequence reads: CSAPLRRTSHYNYGYTF. The DNA for the CDR3 is TGCAGTGCTCCCCTAAGGAGGACTTCGCACTATAACTATGGCTACACCTTC.

The V gene is TRBV5-1, the J gene TRBJ2-7; either TRBD1 or TRBD2 may supply D (6 bases each). Germline-derived CDR1 and CDR2 are SGHRS and YFSETQ. The germline V and J ends were trimmed by 7 bases and 5 bases, with 19 bases remaining between them. CDR3 size: 14 residues. This chain's CDR3 is CASAGGRGVDEQYF. The DNA of the CDR3 is TGCGCCAGCGCCGGGGGCAGGGGAGTGGACGAGCAGTACTTC.

This clonotype appeared a few times. This chain links TRBV2 with TRBJ1-1, with D maybe TRBD1 (5 bases). V was cut by 3 bases and J by 3 bases, with 8 bases left in between. The CDR3 is 13 residues long. CDR1 is SNHLY, CDR2 FYNNEI, per germline. The chain's CDR3 is CASSDEGYTEAFF. As DNA, the CDR3 is TGTGCCAGCAGTGATGAGGGGTACACTGAAGCTTTCTTT.

As concerns this clonotype: One end of the junction does not line up with germline, which may come from a read error. The V and J genes are TRBV4-2 and TRBJ2-5; D remains ambiguous. Germline V gives CDR1 LGHNA, CDR2 YNFKEQ. The CDR3 is 16 amino acids. CDR3 sequence (DNA): TGTGCCAGCAGCCAAGAGATGGGCGGTTCTCAAGAGACCCGGTACTTC. Translated, it gives CASSQEMGGSQETRYF.

CDR3 loop: CSAPPKQLNYGYTF. Here the CDR3 DNA reads TGCAGTGCTCCACCAAAACAGTTAAACTATGGCTACACCTTC. This chain connects TRBV20-1 to TRBJ1-2, with D uncertain. Trimming left V 5 bases short and J 2 bases short, with 15 bases between. Germline CDR1 DFQATT, CDR2 SNEGSKA (reference sequence). The CDR3 is 14 amino acids.

This clonotype was seen only a few times. The rearrangement joins TRBV6-5 to TRBJ2-4, with 9 bases that match TRBD1. Germline CDR1 reads MNHEY; CDR2 reads SVGAGI. The junction had 15 bases not matched to a gene; V was cut back by 2 bases and J by 4 bases. This CDR3 contains 19 residues. The CDR3 DNA is TGTGCCAGCAGTTACCCGAAATACCGGGACAGGGTAGAAAAAAACATTCAGTACTTC. Its translation: CASSYPKYRDRVEKNIQYF.

J is TRBJ2-3 and V is TRBV20-1, with D perhaps assigned TRBD1 or TRBD2 (5 bases each). CDR1 and CDR2 (germline): DFQATT, SNEGSKA (reference sequence). V lost 5 bases and J lost 4, with 13 bases in between. The length of the CDR3 is 13 residues. The CDR3 nucleotides are TGCAGTGCTCAAGCAGGGAGTCCAGATACGCAGTATTTT. Its protein is CSAQAGSPDTQYF.

V is TRBV6-5 and J is TRBJ2-7; the D gene is possibly TRBD2 (7 bases). Trimming removed 6 bases at V and 2 bases at J, with 17 bases between. Germline V CDR1 and CDR2: MNHEY, SVGAGI. This CDR3 is 15 amino acids long. The CDR3 nucleotides read TGTGCCAGCAGGGGAGGGGGGGGCCTGACCTACGAGCAGTACTTC. As protein: CASRGGGGLTYEQYF.

The gene calls are TRBV28 and TRBJ2-7; maybe TRBD2 (6 bases). The CDR3 runs to 14 residues. Germline-derived CDR1 and CDR2 are MDHEN and SYDVKM. V was clipped by 3 bases and J by 3 bases, with 12 bases between them. CDR3 nucleotides: TGTGCCAGCAGTTTTGAGCGGAGGGGCTACGAGCAGTACTTC. Residues: CASSFERRGYEQYF.

The sample holds a few counts of this clonotype. The chain has TRBV12-3 or TRBV12-4 and TRBJ1-2; no firm D call. The V end lost 5 bases, the J end lost 7 bases, and 14 bases lay between the germline ends. There are 13 residues in the CDR3. Written as DNA, the CDR3 is TGTGCCAGCAGTATGAGAACACCGGGTGGCTACACCTTC. Protein sequence: CASSMRTPGGYTF.

Note on this clonotype: It may be a read error: a sequence one base away is much more abundant. The chain employs TRBV12-3 or TRBV12-4 and TRBJ2-5; tentative D call: TRBD1 (6 bases). This CDR3 has 14 residues. V was cut by 7 bases and J by 4 bases, with 16 bases left in between. The CDR3 reads CASNQGPVRETQYF. For the CDR3, the DNA is TGTGCCAGCAACCAGGGGCCAGTGAGAGAGACCCAGTACTTC.

The chain employs TRBV5-6 and TRBJ2-4, with 10 positions matching TRBD1. The CDR3 consists of 15 residues. Germline lookup yields CDR1 SGHDT and CDR2 YYEEEE. V shed 3 bases and J 5 bases; nucleotides not matched to a gene: 5. The DNA for the CDR3 is TGTGCCAGCAGCTCAGTGACAGGGGGCGAAAACATTCAGTACTTC. This codes for CASSSVTGGENIQYF.

The J gene is TRBJ2-2, the V gene TRBV6-1; D not certain. Trimming cost V 2 bases and J 5 bases, with 18 bases left between them. The germline gives CDR1 MNHNS, CDR2 SASEGT. This CDR3 region has 17 residues. In DNA, the CDR3 is TGTGCCAGCAGTGAAACACCACGGCTAGTCGGTACCGGGGAGCTGTTTTTT. It translates to CASSETPRLVGTGELFF.

The count of this clonotype is one. The J gene is TRBJ1-2, the V gene TRBV14; 8 bases match TRBD1. Germline V gene lookup returns CDR1 SGHDN and CDR2 FVKESK. This CDR3 comprises 15 residues. Trimming at V came to 8 bases and at J to 8 bases, leaving 16 bases not matched to a gene. CDR3 in DNA: TGTGCCAGCGGCCCCCGGACAGGGAGCGGATACGGCTACACCTTC. It specifies CASGPRTGSGYGYTF.

The chain couples TRBV11-2 to TRBJ2-1; D call uncertain. CDR1 is SGHAT and CDR2 is FQNNGV in the germline V gene. The CDR3 is made up of 12 amino acids. V lost 2 bases, J lost 8 bases, and 7 bases lay in between. The CDR3 protein is CASSLLHDEQFF. The CDR3 nucleotides read TGTGCCAGCAGCTTACTTCACGATGAGCAGTTCTTC.

The CDR3 spells CASTSGLSYNEQFF. CDR3 coding DNA: TGTGCCAGCACCTCGGGTCTCTCCTACAATGAGCAGTTCTTC. The V and J genes are TRBV7-9 and TRBJ2-1; no clear D. Per the germline V gene, CDR1 is SEHNR and CDR2 is FQNEAQ (reference sequence). V gave up 7 bases and J gave up 0 bases, with 10 bases separating them. This CDR3 spans 14 amino acids.

This clonotype was recorded many times. The V and J genes are TRBV29-1 and TRBJ1-5; 7 bases are shared with TRBD1. CDR1 is SQVTM, CDR2 ANQGSEA, per germline. This CDR3 spans 13 amino acids. V dropped 6 bases and J dropped 6; count of bases not matched to a gene: 8. CDR3 loop: CSVQGRGGQPQHF. The CDR3 DNA reads TGCAGCGTCCAAGGCAGGGGGGGTCAGCCCCAGCATTTT.

The chain links TRBV4-1 to TRBJ1-5, with D possibly matching TRBD1 (5 bases). Deletions cut 0 bases from V and 4 bases from J, with 19 bases between. The CDR3 covers 18 residues. CDR1 and CDR2 (germline): MGHRA, YSYEKL. The CDR3 sequence is CASSQDLPGARMNQPQHF. CDR3 nucleotide sequence: TGCGCCAGCAGCCAAGATCTGCCCGGGGCGAGGATGAATCAGCCCCAGCATTTT.

This sequence joins TRBV28 and TRBJ1-6; D gene uncertain. Germline assignment: CDR1 MDHEN and CDR2 SYDVKM. V gave up 2 bases and J gave up 9 bases, with 11 bases separating them. The length of the CDR3 is 14 residues. CDR3 protein: CASSLVNSGSPLHF. The CDR3 DNA follows: TGTGCCAGCAGTTTAGTGAATAGTGGTTCACCCCTCCACTTT.

This clonotype was detected a few times. The V gene is TRBV6-1, the J gene TRBJ2-5; 12 bases are shared with TRBD2. This CDR3 region has 16 residues. Germline lookup yields CDR1 MNHNS and CDR2 SASEGT. Trimming at V came to 6 bases and at J to 5 bases, leaving 10 bases not matched to a gene. The CDR3 bases are TGTGCCAGCAGCCTGACTAGCGGGAGTGGGACGGAGACCCAGTACTTC. It codes for CASSLTSGSGTETQYF.

V and J are TRBV15 and TRBJ1-5; D is unclear. V was trimmed by 2 bases and J by 1 base, leaving 15 bases between them. This CDR3 is 17 amino acids long. Looked up from germline, CDR1 is LNHNV and CDR2 is YYDKDF (reference sequence). The CDR3 coding sequence is TGTGCCACCAGCAGAAGCGACGGGGAAGCAAGCAATCAGCCCCAGCATTTT. Protein product: CATSRSDGEASNQPQHF.

J is TRBJ2-4 and V is TRBV4-1; 7 bases match TRBD1. The J call is in doubt because the DNA end fits TRBJ2-7 better. Germline CDR1 is MGHRA and CDR2 is YSYEKL. The CDR3 length is 16 residues. The CDR3 DNA is TGCGCCAGCAGCCAAGGACGGAGACAGGGTATGCGCGAGCAGTACTTC. Its translation: CASSQGRRQGMREQYF.

This clonotype was observed a handful of times. The chain carries TRBV24-1 and TRBJ2-3; D may be TRBD2 (6 bases). The germline gives CDR1 KGHDR, CDR2 SFDVKD. The CDR3 covers 16 residues. V lost 5 bases to trimming and J lost 3 bases, with 17 bases between them. The CDR3 bases are TGTGCCACCAGTGCCCTCTCGGGTCGGGAGACAGATACGCAGTATTTT. Protein: CATSALSGRETDTQYF.